These 20 T cell receptor beta chains were all obtained from the same sample, sequenced in a study of T cells in Graves' hyperthyroidism and ophthalmopathy. RNA transcripts provided the source from which TCR beta CDR3 regions were amplified. The HTBI primer set served for first-round RT-PCR of the TCR CDR3. MiXCR, run by TCRdb on the multiplex PCR reads, gives a single entry per CDR3 protein. The sample shows roughly 500,000 distinct CDR3 sequences, about 46% of them seen only once. What was sequenced was peripheral blood or thyroid tissue (not recorded which). The receptors here all came from an adult woman with Graves' disease, either hyperthyroidism or ophthalmopathy (not recorded which).

This clonotype was seen once. Since the CDR3 does not end with the conserved phenylalanine or tryptophan, this likely comes from a read error. No DNA is shown, since the ends of the CDR3 on it are uncertain; the CDR3 is the one TCRdb lists. The chain links TRBV7-2 to TRBJ2-2; TRBD1, as called in the table, went unchecked against the DNA. From its first to its last residue, the CDR3 has 11 amino acids. In germline, CDR1 is SGHTA, CDR2 FQGNSA. CDR3 protein: CASSLEAVGVA.

This clonotype was counted a few times. CDR3 sequence reads: CATLRGVRGNQPQHF. The CDR3 coding sequence is TGTGCCACCTTGAGGGGTGTTAGGGGCAATCAGCCCCAGCATTTT. This chain connects TRBV19 to TRBJ1-5; tentative D call: TRBD1 (5 bases). The length of the CDR3 is 15 residues. The germline V gene has CDR1 LNHDA and CDR2 SQIVND (reference sequence). Between the trimmed V and J ends, which lost 10 bases and 2 bases, there was a span of 18 bases.

This clonotype was picked up many times. The gene calls are TRBV15 and TRBJ2-5, with 9 bases aligning to TRBD2. With 0 bases clipped from V and 5 bases from J, the junction kept 10 bases outside the gene matches. The CDR3 is made up of 17 amino acids. Germline CDR1 is LNHNV and CDR2 is YYDKDF (reference sequence). CDR3 sequence reads: CATSRDLLAGEMETQYF. The CDR3 bases are TGTGCCACCAGCAGAGATCTATTAGCGGGAGAAATGGAGACCCAGTACTTC.

This clonotype was counted a few times. The J gene is TRBJ2-7, the V gene TRBV4-3, with D possibly matching TRBD1 (6 bases). Germline CDR1 reads LGHNA; CDR2 reads YSLEER. The CDR3 is 16 amino acids. Trimming removed 0 bases from V and 7 bases from J, with 19 bases in between. CDR3 in DNA: TGCGCCAGCAGCCAAGATTTTGTCACAGGGACGGGGGAGCAGTACTTC. Encoded protein: CASSQDFVTGTGEQYF.

In this sample, this clonotype turned up many times. The V and J genes are TRBV19 and TRBJ2-2; 8 bases line up with TRBD1. Germline V gives CDR1 LNHDA, CDR2 SQIVND (reference sequence). V trimming: 3 bases; J trimming: 1 base; junction bases outside the gene matches: 4. The CDR3 length is 16 residues. The CDR3 loop is CASSIQGAVNTGELFF. CDR3 nucleotides: TGTGCCAGTAGTATTCAGGGGGCGGTGAACACCGGGGAGCTGTTTTTT.

This clonotype was seen many times. The gene calls are TRBV5-6 and TRBJ2-2, with 8 bases lining up with TRBD1. CDR3 size: 14 residues. The V and J ends lost 4 bases and 7 bases, in that order; junction bases with no gene match: 6. The germline CDR1 and CDR2 sequences are SGHDT and YYEEEE. The CDR3 loop reads CASSRGQGGGELFF. CDR3 nucleotide sequence: TGTGCCAGCAGCAGAGGACAGGGAGGCGGGGAGCTGTTTTTT. Full variable domain (outside the CDR3, taken from reference TRBV5-6 and TRBJ2-2): DAGVTQSPTHLIKTRGQQVTLRCSPKSGHDTVSWYQQALGQGPQFIFQYYEEEERQRGNFPDRFSGHQFPNYSSELNVNALLLGDSALYLCASSRGQGGGELFFGEGSRLTVL.

The chain carries TRBV2 and TRBJ2-5; perhaps TRBD2 as D (5 bases). Germline values: CDR1 SNHLY, CDR2 FYNNEI. The ends were cut back, 5 bases at V and 3 bases at J, with 10 bases in the middle. This CDR3 has 13 amino acids. For the CDR3, the DNA is TGTGCCAGCAGTTACCGGGGAGAAGAGACCCAGTACTTC. Translating gives CASSYRGEETQYF.

There are a few counts of this clonotype. The chain combines TRBV15 with TRBJ1-4; D is possibly TRBD1 (5 bases). The CDR3 has 16 residues. The germline CDR1 and CDR2 sequences are LNHNV and YYDKDF (reference sequence). V was shortened by 0 bases and J by 8 bases, with 16 bases between the two germline ends. The CDR3 DNA follows: TGTGCCACCAGCAGAGAAATGGCTAAGGGGAACGAAAAACTGTTTTTT. It codes for CATSREMAKGNEKLFF.

In this sample, this clonotype turned up a few times. The DNA of the CDR3 is TGTGCCAGCAGGACGGGACTAGATGGCGGGGAGCTGTTTTTT. Encoded protein: CASRTGLDGGELFF. The chain joins TRBV11-2 to TRBJ2-2; TRBD2 aligns across 8 bases. This CDR3 comprises 14 residues. J gave up 7 bases and V 6 bases, and 7 bases lay outside the gene matches. Germline CDR1 and CDR2: SGHAT and FQNNGV.

On this clonotype itself: A much larger clone sits a single nucleotide away, making a read error possible. The V gene is TRBV5-4, the J gene TRBJ1-6; TRBD1 matches at 8 bases. V lost 3 bases to trimming and J lost 9 bases; unmatched junction nucleotides: 14. This CDR3 has 17 residues. Germline V gene lookup returns CDR1 SGHNT and CDR2 YYREEE (reference sequence). CDR3 residues: CASSSGQGTGAGSPLHF. The CDR3 coding sequence is TGTGCCAGCAGCTCCGGGCAAGGGACAGGAGCTGGTTCACCCCTCCACTTT. The variable domain in full, with the rest retrieved from reference TRBV5-4 and TRBJ1-6, is ETGVTQSPTHLIKTRGQQVTLRCSSQSGHNTVSWYQQALGQGPQFIFQYYREEENGRGNFPPRFSGLQFPNYSSELNVNALELDDSALYLCASSSGQGTGAGSPLHFGNGTRLTVT.

This chain links TRBV12-3 or TRBV12-4 with TRBJ1-5, with no clear D. The CDR3 is made up of 14 amino acids. V was cut by 4 bases and J by 3 bases, with 10 bases left in between. CDR3 loop: CASSSGELNQPQHF. The CDR3 DNA sequence: TGTGCCAGCAGTTCCGGGGAGCTCAATCAGCCCCAGCATTTT.

The chain carries TRBV6-2 or TRBV6-3 and TRBJ1-2; perhaps TRBD1 as D (5 bases). The V gene lost 4 bases and the J gene lost 7 bases, with 10 bases spanning the gap. Germline V gene lookup returns CDR1 MNHEY and CDR2 SVGEGT. CDR3 length equals 12 residues. In nucleotides, the CDR3 is TGTGCCAGCAGTTCGGGGGTTGGTGGCTACACCTTC. Protein: CASSSGVGGYTF.

In its sample, this clonotype was seen many times. V usage is TRBV29-1 and J usage is TRBJ1-6; maybe TRBD1 (6 bases). CDR1 is SQVTM, CDR2 ANQGSEA, per germline. The ends were cut back, 4 bases at V and 7 bases at J, with 14 bases in the middle. The CDR3 runs to 14 residues. This CDR3 reads CSVALGQNNSPLHF. The CDR3 region has the DNA TGCAGCGTTGCCCTCGGACAGAACAATTCACCCCTCCACTTT.

The chain employs TRBV7-8 and TRBJ2-5, with TRBD1 matching over 11 bases. The CDR3 spans 17 residues. Trimming took 1 base from V and 2 from J; bases not matched to a gene: 6. From germline, CDR1 is SGHVS and CDR2 FQNEAQ. The CDR3 loop reads CASSLDAGTGGQETQYF. Written as DNA, the CDR3 is TGTGCCAGCAGCTTAGACGCCGGGACAGGGGGGCAAGAGACCCAGTACTTC.

This clonotype was seen repeatedly, ten times or more. The rearrangement uses TRBV2 and TRBJ2-5; tentative D call: TRBD2 (5 bases). Germline CDR1 is SNHLY and CDR2 is FYNNEI. This CDR3 contains 15 residues. V was shortened by 0 bases and J by 5 bases, with 13 bases between the two germline ends. The CDR3 loop reads CASSEAVAGRETQYF. For the CDR3, the DNA is TGTGCCAGCAGTGAAGCGGTGGCGGGCCGGGAGACCCAGTACTTC.

This clonotype was seen once. The chain combines TRBV9 with TRBJ1-6; 9 bases agree with TRBD1. Trimming took 8 bases from V and 10 from J; bases not matched to a gene: 10. The germline V gene encodes CDR1 SGDLS and CDR2 YYNGEE. The CDR3 is 14 residues long. The CDR3 sequence: CARGPGQGNSPLHF. CDR3 nucleotide sequence: TGTGCCAGGGGACCGGGACAGGGCAACTCACCCCTCCACTTT.

V is TRBV2 and J is TRBJ1-2; D is unresolved. The germline CDR1 and CDR2 sequences are SNHLY and FYNNEI. This CDR3 comprises 12 residues. Trimming left V 2 bases short and J 6 bases short, with 7 bases between. The CDR3 loop is CASSEYGHGYTF. The CDR3 DNA sequence: TGTGCCAGCAGTGAATATGGTCATGGCTACACCTTC. The full variable domain, its missing parts supplied by reference TRBV2 and TRBJ1-2, is EPEVTQTPSHQVTQMGQEVILRCVPISNHLYFYWYRQILGQKVEFLVSFYNNEISEKSEIFDDQFSVERPDGSNFTLKIRSTKLEDSAMYFCASSEYGHGYTFGSGTRLTVV.

This clonotype was picked up a small number of times. The rearrangement links TRBV29-1 to TRBJ1-5; maybe TRBD1 (6 bases). The CDR3 has 14 amino acids. Germline V gene sequence: CDR1 SQVTM, CDR2 ANQGSEA. V was shortened by 5 bases and J by 0 bases, with 11 bases between the two germline ends. This CDR3 reads CSVRTDNSNQPQHF. Written as DNA, the CDR3 is TGCAGCGTTCGGACAGACAATAGCAATCAGCCCCAGCATTTT.

Ten or more counts support this clonotype. The V gene is TRBV6-5, the J gene TRBJ2-7; 9 bases are a match to TRBD2. V lost 9 bases, J lost 3 bases, and 3 bases stayed unmatched. The CDR3 spans 12 residues. The germline CDR1 and CDR2 sequences are MNHEY and SVGAGI. In nucleotides, the CDR3 is TGTGCCAGTAGCGGGAGAAGCTACGAGCAGTACTTC. This gives the protein CASSGRSYEQYF.

This sequence joins TRBV2 and TRBJ1-1; D gene ambiguous. Looked up from germline, CDR1 is SNHLY and CDR2 is FYNNEI. The CDR3 sequence is 13 residues long. Trimming cost V 7 bases and J 0 bases, with 9 bases left between them. CDR3 coding DNA: TGTGCCAGCAACGAAGTGGTGAACACTGAAGCTTTCTTT. Protein product: CASNEVVNTEAFF.